Following are 30 T cell receptor beta chains from one sample sequenced in a study of regulatory T cells in long-lasting Graves disease (dated by TCRdb to about 2021). To prepare the library, multiplex PCR was applied. Sequencing used an Illumina HiSeq 4000. TCR beta libraries were built with iRepertoire HTBI primers and Arm-PCR amplification of CDR3 regions. TCRdb applied fastp at Q25 and MiXCR to the public reads, then kept only in-frame beta chains. Duplicate CDR3 protein sequences are folded into a single record with the most common DNA and genes. This sample lists some 500,000 distinct CDR3 sequences; approximately 12% were detected once. 10% of the sample is in the top ten clones. Sample time point, as interpreted from the label and publication: newly diagnosed GD, antithyroid drugs for less than 3 months. For both TCR sequencing and RNA sequencing, RNA was extracted from PBMCs using TRIzol. The sample was also reused in another study, on T cells in Graves' hyperthyroidism and ophthalmopathy.

The starting material was peripheral blood mononuclear cells (PBMCs), obtained at new diagnosis, from a patient treated with antithyroid drugs. The receptors originated from a man between 25 and 39 years old with Graves disease. Donor details come from another sample of the same person, matched by shared clones.

This clonotype has at least ten counts. The chain couples TRBV12-3 or TRBV12-4 to TRBJ2-5; D may be TRBD1 (6 bases). The CDR3 sequence is 13 residues long. The ends were cut back, 6 bases at V and 1 base at J, with 9 bases in the middle. CDR3 nucleotide sequence: TGTGCCAGCAGAGGACAGATCCAAGAGACCCAGTACTTC. This gives the protein CASRGQIQETQYF.

This clonotype was seen more than once but under ten times. The V gene is TRBV5-5, the J gene TRBJ2-1; 10 bases are a match to TRBD2. The V and J ends lost 7 bases and 4 bases, in that order; junction bases with no gene match: 8. CDR1 and CDR2 from the germline V gene are SGHKS and YYEKEE (reference sequence). CDR3 length equals 15 residues. The CDR3 region is CASCYLAGDYNEQFF. The CDR3 DNA is TGTGCCAGCTGCTACCTAGCGGGAGATTACAATGAGCAGTTCTTC.

The rearrangement joins TRBV24-1 to TRBJ2-7; possibly TRBD1 for D (5 bases). This CDR3 is 13 amino acids long. V lost 6 bases and J 3 bases, leaving 11 bases between the germline ends. The germline CDR1 and CDR2 sequences are KGHDR and SFDVKD. The CDR3 reads CATSPGARYEQYF. The DNA for the CDR3 is TGTGCCACCAGTCCTGGGGCCCGCTACGAGCAGTACTTC.

This clonotype was observed many times. This chain uses TRBV7-2 with TRBJ2-1, with a weak D call TRBD1 (6 bases). Between the trimmed V and J ends, which lost 5 bases and 8 bases, there was a span of 13 bases. CDR1 is SGHTA, CDR2 FQGNSA, per germline. The CDR3 has 13 residues. The CDR3 spells CASSAYRDDEQFF. CDR3 nucleotides: TGTGCCAGCAGCGCCTACAGGGATGATGAGCAGTTCTTC.

This clonotype appeared a few times. V usage is TRBV12-3 or TRBV12-4 and J usage is TRBJ2-2; D may be TRBD1 or TRBD2 (6 bases each). V lost 3 bases and J lost 8, with 13 bases in between. CDR3 length: 14 amino acids. The CDR3 DNA reads TGTGCCAGCAGTTTGGGGGGCCAGTTAGGGGAGCTGTTTTTT. Translating it yields CASSLGGQLGELFF.

This clonotype has at least ten counts. The CDR3 DNA sequence: TGCGCCAGCAGCTCGGGACTTTCGAACACCGGGGAGCTGTTTTTT. This gives the protein CASSSGLSNTGELFF. This chain links TRBV5-1 with TRBJ2-2, with D perhaps matching TRBD2 (6 bases). Germline CDR1 SGHRS, CDR2 YFSETQ. Trimming left V 3 bases short and J 0 bases short, with 9 bases between. This CDR3 spans 15 amino acids.

This clonotype was picked up many times. This sequence joins TRBV3-1 and TRBJ1-2; no clear D. Germline V gene data show CDR1 as LGHDT and CDR2 as YNNKEL (reference sequence). The CDR3 contains 12 residues. V lost 1 base to trimming and J lost 7 bases, with 7 bases between them. The CDR3 sequence: CASSQGVGGYTF. CDR3 DNA: TGTGCCAGCAGCCAAGGGGTGGGTGGCTACACCTTC. Looking up the rest from reference TRBV3-1 and TRBJ1-2 gives the full variable domain: DTAVSQTPKYLVTQMGNDKSIKCEQNLGHDTMYWYKQDSKKFLKIMFSYNNKELIINETVPNRFSPKSPDKAHLNLHINSLELGDSAVYFCASSQGVGGYTFGSGTRLTVV.

This clonotype was counted ten times or more. The chain is built from TRBV2 and TRBJ2-7; a weak D match, TRBD2 (7 bases). Germline V gives CDR1 SNHLY, CDR2 FYNNEI. This CDR3 has 14 residues. The V gene lost 6 bases and the J gene lost 3 bases, with 15 bases spanning the gap. The CDR3 is CASRGGTSIYEQYF. In DNA form, the CDR3 reads TGTGCCAGCAGGGGAGGGACATCTATCTACGAGCAGTACTTC.

Note on this clonotype: A junction boundary mismatches the germline segment, possibly from a read error. The chain is built from TRBV7-2 and TRBJ2-1, with D perhaps TRBD1 or TRBD2 (5 bases each). The V gene's germline CDR1 is SGHTA and CDR2 FQGNSA. This CDR3 is 14 amino acids long. As DNA, the CDR3 is TGTGCCAGCAGCTTAGAGGGGACCTACAATGAGCAGCCCTTC. This sequence encodes CASSLEGTYNEQPF.

V is TRBV13 and J is TRBJ2-1, with 11 bases matching TRBD2. Germline V gene sequence: CDR1 PRHDT, CDR2 FYEKMQ (reference sequence). V lost 4 bases, J lost 1 base, and 3 bases stayed unmatched. The CDR3 is 16 amino acids. The CDR3 nucleotides read TGTGCCAGCAGCTCGGGACTAGCGGATTCCTACAATGAGCAGTTCTTC. Amino acids: CASSSGLADSYNEQFF.

Ten or more counts support this clonotype. V gene TRBV6-5 combines with J gene TRBJ2-1; unclear D gene. Per germline, CDR1 MNHEY and CDR2 SVGAGI. V shed 2 bases and J shed 5 bases, with 10 bases lying between them. CDR3 length: 14 residues. CDR3: CASSYGQANNEQFF. In DNA form, the CDR3 reads TGTGCCAGCAGTTACGGGCAGGCAAACAATGAGCAGTTCTTC.

This clonotype has a count of ten or more. The chain uses TRBV29-1 and TRBJ2-2, with 8 bases aligning to TRBD2. This CDR3 has 14 amino acids. V trimming: 7 bases; J trimming: 7 bases; junction bases outside the gene matches: 11. Per the germline V gene, CDR1 is SQVTM and CDR2 is ANQGSEA. The chain's CDR3 is CSGREGRLIGELFF. DNA of the CDR3: TGCAGCGGCCGGGAGGGGCGGTTAATCGGGGAGCTGTTTTTT.

In this sample, this clonotype turned up a few times. The rearrangement uses TRBV29-1 and TRBJ2-7; D is undetermined. This CDR3 comprises 13 residues. CDR1 is SQVTM, CDR2 ANQGSEA, per germline. V shed 6 bases and J shed 0 bases, with 12 bases lying between them. The CDR3 nucleotides read TGCAGCGTCCTACACGGTGACTCCTACGAGCAGTACTTC. Protein product: CSVLHGDSYEQYF.

The chain couples TRBV18 to TRBJ2-7, with 11 bases matching TRBD2. The CDR3 consists of 18 residues. Germline V gene lookup returns CDR1 KGHSH and CDR2 LQKENI. V trimming: 0 bases; J trimming: 5 bases; junction bases outside the gene matches: 12. The CDR3 nucleotides are TGTGCCAGCTCACCACCCGGTTTAGCGGGGGGGGCCCGGGACGAGCAGTACTTC. It translates to CASSPPGLAGGARDEQYF.

The chain joins TRBV19 to TRBJ2-3; 8 positions match TRBD2. V trimming: 7 bases; J trimming: 0 bases; junction bases outside the gene matches: 6. The CDR3 totals 15 residues. CDR1 and CDR2 from the germline V gene are LNHDA and SQIVND (reference sequence). DNA for the CDR3: TGTGCCAGTACCGATAGCGGGATGAGCACAGATACGCAGTATTTT. This gives the protein CASTDSGMSTDTQYF.

In its sample, this clonotype was seen many times. The rearrangement uses TRBV7-9 and TRBJ2-1; 7 bases fit TRBD2. Germline assignment: CDR1 SEHNR and CDR2 FQNEAQ (reference sequence). CDR3 length: 13 residues. V shed 5 bases, J shed 8 bases, and the junction held 6 bases outside the gene matches. The CDR3 DNA is TGTGCCAGCAGCCCCGGACTAGTCGATGAGCAGTTCTTC. It specifies CASSPGLVDEQFF.

This clonotype was counted many times. The chain joins TRBV12-3 or TRBV12-4 to TRBJ2-3; D may be TRBD1 or TRBD2 (7 bases each). V lost 2 bases to trimming and J lost 5 bases, with 26 bases between them. This CDR3 spans 19 amino acids. The CDR3 DNA follows: TGTGCCAGCAGTTTAAGAGGGGGGGACAGCGGATCAGGGAAAGATACGCAGTATTTT. Protein: CASSLRGGDSGSGKDTQYF.

This clonotype was detected ten times or more. The chain recombines TRBV12-3 or TRBV12-4 with TRBJ2-7; the match to TRBD1 covers 8 bases. The CDR3 runs 15 residues. The ends lost 6 bases at V and 0 bases at J; junction bases unmatched: 7. The chain's CDR3 is CASRARTGNSYEQYF. The CDR3 region has the DNA TGTGCCAGCAGAGCGAGGACAGGGAACTCCTACGAGCAGTACTTC.

This clonotype was found a few times. The CDR3 coding sequence is TGTGCCAGCTTAGGCTCCTACGAGCAGTACTTC. It translates to CASLGSYEQYF. The chain recombines TRBV2 with TRBJ2-7; D is unclear. Germline CDR1 is SNHLY and CDR2 is FYNNEI. V dropped 8 bases and J dropped 0 bases, with 5 bases sitting between them. This CDR3 spans 11 amino acids.

This clonotype appeared many times. This chain links TRBV29-1 with TRBJ2-6; perhaps TRBD2 as D (6 bases). V dropped 3 bases and J dropped 2 bases, with 11 bases sitting between them. CDR3 length: 15 residues. Looked up from germline, CDR1 is SQVTM and CDR2 is ANQGSEA. The CDR3 DNA is TGCAGCGTTGAGGGGACGGGAGCTGGGGCCAACGTCCTGACTTTC. Amino acids: CSVEGTGAGANVLTF.

A single count supports this clonotype. Just one base apart from a much larger clone, this may be a read error. The chain recombines TRBV7-9 with TRBJ2-2; TRBD1 might be the D (6 bases). Germline assignment: CDR1 SEHNR and CDR2 FQNEAQ (reference sequence). This CDR3 comprises 15 residues. The CDR3 sequence: CTSSIRTANTGELFF. The CDR3 DNA sequence: TGTACCAGCAGCATAAGGACAGCGAACACCGGGGAGCTGTTTTTT.

This clonotype was observed at least ten times. The J gene is TRBJ1-5, the V gene TRBV2; no reliable D call. CDR1 and CDR2 from the germline V gene are SNHLY and FYNNEI. The CDR3 has 12 residues. V was cut by 3 bases and J by 5 bases, with 5 bases left in between. The CDR3 bases are TGTGCCAGCAGTGACACCGATCAGCCCCAGCATTTT. Translation gives CASSDTDQPQHF.

This clonotype was counted at least ten times. The V call is TRBV28, the J call TRBJ2-7; 8 bases match TRBD2. Unmatched junction bases numbered 6, after V lost 7 bases and J lost 4 bases. Germline assignment: CDR1 MDHEN and CDR2 SYDVKM. This CDR3 comprises 13 residues. CDR3: CASTISGSYEQYF. The CDR3, as DNA: TGTGCCAGCACCATAAGCGGGAGTTACGAGCAGTACTTC.

On this clonotype: A read error is likely here: a far larger clone is one base away. The chain links TRBV2 to TRBJ2-3, with D perhaps matching TRBD1 (6 bases). The DNA end is more similar to TRBJ1-1, so the J call may be wrong. Germline V gives CDR1 SNHLY, CDR2 FYNNEI. The CDR3 covers 15 residues. In DNA, the CDR3 is TGTGCCAGCCCTGGTAGGGGGGGTGTGAACACTGAAGCTTTCTTT. Amino acid sequence: CASPGRGGVNTEAFF.

This clonotype was counted between two and nine times. This chain uses TRBV29-1 with TRBJ1-6; D gene uncertain. Germline V gives CDR1 SQVTM, CDR2 ANQGSEA. There are 13 residues in the CDR3. The ends were cut back, 5 bases at V and 5 bases at J, with 10 bases in the middle. The CDR3 bases are TGCAGCGTTCACGAAACCCATAATTCACCCCTCCACTTT. Translation gives CSVHETHNSPLHF.

V and J are TRBV20-1 and TRBJ1-1; 11 nucleotides match TRBD1. The CDR3 is 15 amino acids. V shed 5 bases and J 0 bases; nucleotides not matched to a gene: 5. CDR1 and CDR2 from the germline V gene are DFQATT and SNEGSKA (reference sequence). Here the CDR3 DNA reads TGCAGTGCTTGGACAGGGGGCAACTTGAACACTGAAGCTTTCTTT. Its protein is CSAWTGGNLNTEAFF.

To note about this clonotype: An end of the junction differs from the germline gene, which may be a read error. The V gene is TRBV7-9, the J gene TRBJ2-1; 8 bases agree with TRBD1. Germline CDR1 and CDR2: SEHNR and FQNEAQ (reference sequence). The CDR3 loop spans 16 amino acids. The CDR3 coding sequence is TGTGCCATCAGCTACGCTTGGGACAGGTTCTACAATGAGCAGTTCTTC. The encoded protein is CAISYAWDRFYNEQFF.

On this clonotype itself: An end of the junction does not agree with germline; a read error may underlie this. V is TRBV5-1 and J is TRBJ2-2; D is unresolved. CDR3 size: 13 residues. Per the germline V gene, CDR1 is SGHRS and CDR2 is YFSETQ. CDR3 sequence: CASSLGNAGELFF. The DNA of the CDR3 is TGCGCCAGCAGCTTGGGGAACGCCGGGGAGCTGTTTTTT.

At least ten counts were recorded for this clonotype. The chain recombines TRBV12-3 or TRBV12-4 with TRBJ2-2, with 8 positions matching TRBD1. V shed 4 bases and J 2 bases; nucleotides not matched to a gene: 3. This CDR3 has 15 amino acids. The DNA for the CDR3 is TGTGCCAGCAGTTCAGGGGGCGGTAACACCGGGGAGCTGTTTTTT. Protein sequence: CASSSGGGNTGELFF.

This clonotype was counted many times. The chain carries TRBV2 and TRBJ2-2; 7 bases fit TRBD1. The CDR3 consists of 13 residues. V gave up 8 bases and J gave up 8 bases; unmatched junction bases: 8. CDR1 is SNHLY, CDR2 FYNNEI, per germline. The CDR3 bases are TGTGCCAGCGGAGAACAGGGGATAGGGGAGCTGTTTTTT. It specifies CASGEQGIGELFF.